This is a list of T cell receptor beta chains from one sample in a study of blood T cell repertoires in COVID-19. Measured with immunoSEQ multiplex PCR; TCRdb has only the in-frame clones, and not every one. The repertoire includes about 160,000 clones, around 87% of them detected once, and approximately 7% sits in the top ten. Input material: PBMCs or T cells enriched from blood (not recorded which). Every receptor here comes from a woman aged 50 to 60 who had recovered from COVID-19. Both conserved end residues are part of each CDR3. Rows may omit the clone size; those that give it use once, few, many or a size class.

j_call clone_size v_call cdr3_aa
TRBJ1-5 once TRBV5-1 CASSRDSSNQPQHF
TRBJ1-3 . TRBV3-1/TRBV3-2 CASSQVGVGFSGNTIYF
TRBJ2-7 . TRBV7-2 CASSLGVAGGRTSYEQYF
TRBJ2-5 . TRBV6-2/TRBV6-3 CASSYTRGAFEETQYF
TRBJ2-4 . TRBV29-1 CSVGAGLAKNIQYF
TRBJ2-1 . TRBV11-2 CASSLVLPGGDEQFF
TRBJ1-6 . TRBV4-2 CASKPGERSYNSPLHF
TRBJ1-5 . TRBV12-5 CASGSDSLPNQPQHF
TRBJ1-2 . TRBV9 CASSVDGTFYGYTF
TRBJ2-2 . TRBV5-1 CASSLTGTGVTGELFF
TRBJ1-2 . TRBV5-1 CASSLGQVRDYGYTF
TRBJ1-6 . TRBV3-1/TRBV3-2 CASSQETGVGNSPLHF
TRBJ1-2 . TRBV7-2 CASSFRQGGGQDYGYTF
TRBJ2-3 . TRBV18 CASSPGTGADTQYF
TRBJ2-2 . TRBV19 CASSIDPGTGNTGELFF
TRBJ2-3 . TRBV11-2 CASSLGARSTDTQYF
TRBJ2-1 . TRBV2 CASWASGVGNEQFF
TRBJ1-1 . TRBV24-1 CATSDFRPDRGRVSTEAFF
TRBJ2-5 once TRBV7-9 CASRPPGPGVETQYF
TRBJ1-3 . TRBV6-6 CASRLEVGLSGNTIYF
TRBJ2-3 . TRBV2 CASSGGLAGQDTQYF
TRBJ2-3 . TRBV5-1 CASSVSPIRTDTQYF
TRBJ2-7 . TRBV19 CASSKFSTSGALTYEQYF
TRBJ1-3 . TRBV21-1 CASSKNQGGVLSGNTIYF
TRBJ2-3 . TRBV2 CASSEWGTSGGFTDTQYF
TRBJ1-5 few TRBV6-5 CASSQQGNQPQHF
TRBJ1-3 . TRBV19 CASSPQGFGNTIYF
TRBJ1-5 . TRBV6-5 CASSEIPRRQPQHF
TRBJ2-1 . TRBV4-1 CASSQRTQEQFF
TRBJ2-7 . TRBV4-2 CASSQDAGEQYF
TRBJ2-1 once TRBV6-5 CASSILTGNGGFF
TRBJ1-4 . TRBV19 CATAGSGGVRATNEKLFF
TRBJ2-5 . TRBV7-7 CASSLGVGTSGGKETQYF
TRBJ2-1 . TRBV11-3 CASSLVGGVNYEQFF
TRBJ1-6 . TRBV19 CASSSPPGQGIGSPLHF
TRBJ2-7 . TRBV30 CAWTSSRVGIAVEQYF
TRBJ1-4 . TRBV2 CASRGGYNEKLFF
TRBJ1-2 . TRBV6-1 CASSEGVRNYGYTF
TRBJ2-7 once TRBV5-4 CASSSDSYEQYF
TRBJ1-2 . TRBV7-6 CASSLIRGEGGYTF
TRBJ2-1 few TRBV19 CASTPTGTTLNEQFF
TRBJ2-3 . TRBV6-4 CASSLGTDTQYF
TRBJ2-7 . TRBV29-1 CSAGQGLGARLGQYF
TRBJ2-4 . TRBV2 CASTGTRGIGIQYF
TRBJ2-7 once TRBV6-5 CASNRQNYEQYF